The 19 T cell receptor beta chains reported below all come from one sample, sequenced in a study of CD8 T cells in Susac syndrome (dated by TCRdb to about 2019). Library preparation used the immunoSEQ multiplex PCR assay. RNA was extracted using the RNeasy kit, and about 0.5 to 1 ug of the RNA was reverse transcribed with random hexamers. TCRdb passed the public sequencing reads through fastp at Q25 and MiXCR, retaining productive beta sequences. Identical CDR3 protein sequences are pooled into one entry, listed with their most common genes and DNA. This sample lists over 65,000 distinct CDR3 sequences; approximately 94% were detected once. The ten top clones hold about 0.52% of the sample. The material sequenced was CD4+ T cells from PBMCs. The receptors stem from a human donor with Susac syndrome.

This chain uses TRBV20-1 with TRBJ1-1, with 10 bases matching TRBD1. The V gene's germline CDR1 is DFQATT and CDR2 SNEGSKA (reference sequence). CDR3 length: 16 residues. After removal of 0 bases from V and 11 bases from J, the junction contained 15 bases not matched to a gene. This chain's CDR3 is CSARDGTGVVSSRAFF. The CDR3 coding sequence is TGCAGTGCTAGAGATGGGACAGGGGTGGTTTCTTCACGGGCTTTCTTT.

CDR3 region: CASSLAGVNEQYF. CDR3 nucleotide sequence: TGTGCCAGCAGCTTGGCAGGGGTCAACGAGCAGTACTTC. This chain links TRBV5-6 with TRBJ2-7; the D gene is possibly TRBD1 (6 bases). The germline CDR1 and CDR2 sequences are SGHDT and YYEEEE. CDR3 size: 13 residues. Trimming shortened V by 0 bases and J by 5 bases, and 9 bases separated the two germline ends.

The chain has TRBV3-1 and TRBJ2-1; D unclear. V lost 7 bases, J lost 1 base, and 11 bases lay in between. Germline CDR1 LGHDT, CDR2 YNNKEL (reference sequence). The CDR3 runs 14 residues. CDR3 region: CASTALGSYNEQFF. The DNA of the CDR3 is TGTGCCAGCACCGCCCTCGGGTCCTACAATGAGCAGTTCTTC.

The chain combines TRBV2 with TRBJ1-2, with D perhaps TRBD1 (5 bases). Deletions cut 7 bases from V and 1 base from J, with 10 bases between. This CDR3 has 13 amino acids. The germline V gene has CDR1 SNHLY and CDR2 FYNNEI. The CDR3 nucleotides are TGTGCCAGCACCAGGACACTTAACTATGGCTACACCTTC. This sequence encodes CASTRTLNYGYTF. Supplemented by reference TRBV2 and TRBJ1-2, the full variable domain reads EPEVTQTPSHQVTQMGQEVILRCVPISNHLYFYWYRQILGQKVEFLVSFYNNEISEKSEIFDDQFSVERPDGSNFTLKIRSTKLEDSAMYFCASTRTLNYGYTFGSGTRLTVV.

This chain joins TRBV29-1 and TRBJ2-2; TRBD1 agrees at 8 bases. V was pared by 5 bases and J by 6 bases, with 8 bases of the junction left unmatched. The CDR3 loop spans 14 amino acids. Germline-derived CDR1 and CDR2 are SQVTM and ANQGSEA. This CDR3 is CSVRVQGEAGELFF. CDR3 nucleotide sequence: TGCAGCGTTCGGGTACAGGGGGAGGCCGGGGAGCTGTTTTTT.

This clonotype showed up just once. The V call is TRBV20-1, the J call TRBJ2-5; D possibly corresponds to TRBD2 (7 bases). Per germline, CDR1 DFQATT and CDR2 SNEGSKA (reference sequence). The CDR3 is 15 residues long. Trimming removed 1 base from V and 9 bases from J, with 21 bases in between. CDR3 bases: TGCAGTGCTAGAGGGGCCGGGGGGCTAGCCGTTTCCCAGTACTTC. It codes for CSARGAGGLAVSQYF.

The chain uses TRBV27 and TRBJ1-1; D is ambiguous. Trimming took 5 bases from V and 6 from J, leaving 16 bases between them. CDR1 and CDR2 (germline): MNHEY, SMNVEV (reference sequence). The CDR3 is 14 amino acids. The CDR3 loop reads CASSPRSLGPEAFF. CDR3 in DNA: TGTGCCAGCAGTCCCCGGTCCCTGGGCCCTGAAGCTTTCTTT.

V gene TRBV5-1 combines with J gene TRBJ1-3; tentatively, D is TRBD1 (5 bases). Germline V lookup: CDR1 SGHRS, CDR2 YFSETQ. V lost 6 bases and J lost 0, with 13 bases in between. The CDR3 is 15 residues long. The CDR3, as DNA: TGCGCCAGCACCTATGGCAGGGACTCTGGAAACACCATATATTTT. Translated, it gives CASTYGRDSGNTIYF.

The chain has TRBV29-1 and TRBJ1-5; TRBD1 might be the D (6 bases). Trimming took 6 bases from V and 2 from J, leaving 17 bases between them. Per germline, CDR1 SQVTM and CDR2 ANQGSEA. The CDR3 covers 15 residues. The CDR3 reads CSVKEGTRGNQPQHF. The CDR3 DNA reads as TGCAGCGTCAAAGAGGGGACACGGGGCAATCAGCCCCAGCATTTT.

This sequence joins TRBV6-2 or TRBV6-3 and TRBJ2-5; 9 positions match TRBD1. The germline V gene encodes CDR1 MNHEY and CDR2 SVGEGT. This CDR3 is 16 amino acids long. V shed 0 bases and J 1 base; nucleotides not matched to a gene: 3. CDR3 region: CASSYSMDRGQETQYF. The CDR3 DNA sequence: TGTGCCAGCAGTTACTCGATGGACAGGGGCCAAGAGACCCAGTACTTC.

The rearrangement uses TRBV19 and TRBJ1-5; 7 bases map to TRBD1. Germline CDR1 is LNHDA and CDR2 is SQIVND (reference sequence). Losses at the gene ends were 8 bases for V and 6 bases for J; bases not matched to a gene: 10. CDR3 length: 14 amino acids. The DNA of the CDR3 is TGTGCCAGTTCCCCCGACAGGGACGGTCAGCCCCAGCATTTT. Protein: CASSPDRDGQPQHF.

V is TRBV5-6 and J is TRBJ2-1, with TRBD2 as a possible D gene (5 bases). The CDR3 contains 12 residues. Per germline, CDR1 SGHDT and CDR2 YYEEEE. Trimming removed 1 base from V and 12 bases from J, with 11 bases in between. CDR3 coding DNA: TGTGCCAGCAGCTTGCCGCGGGTAGGGCAGTTCTTC. The encoded protein is CASSLPRVGQFF.

V usage is TRBV14 and J usage is TRBJ2-7, with D tentatively TRBD1 or TRBD2 (5 bases each). Germline V gene data show CDR1 as SGHDN and CDR2 as FVKESK. V lost 5 bases to trimming and J lost 3 bases, with 11 bases between them. CDR3 length: 13 amino acids. The CDR3 region has the DNA TGTGCCAGCAGCGGACGGGGCGGCTACGAGCAGTACTTC. This gives the protein CASSGRGGYEQYF.

The V call is TRBV27, the J call TRBJ2-5; 15 bases align to TRBD2. With V trimmed by 6 bases and J by 2 bases, 7 bases remained unmatched. The CDR3 loop spans 17 amino acids. In germline, CDR1 is MNHEY, CDR2 SMNVEV (reference sequence). CDR3 region: CASRAGLAGGSQETQYF. The CDR3 DNA follows: TGTGCCAGCAGAGCCGGACTAGCGGGGGGGTCACAAGAGACCCAGTACTTC.

This clonotype has a single count. The gene calls are TRBV19 and TRBJ2-7; tentatively, D is TRBD1 (6 bases). V shed 6 bases and J shed 3 bases, with 12 bases lying between them. The germline gives CDR1 LNHDA, CDR2 SQIVND (reference sequence). The CDR3 is made up of 13 amino acids. CDR3 nucleotide sequence: TGTGCCAGTAGACAGGGAAAGGGCTACGAGCAGTACTTC. The encoded protein is CASRQGKGYEQYF.

The J gene is TRBJ2-2, the V gene TRBV27, with 7 nucleotides matching TRBD1. Trimming at V came to 1 base and at J to 6 bases, leaving 5 bases not matched to a gene. This CDR3 contains 15 residues. Germline loops: CDR1 MNHEY, CDR2 SMNVEV (reference sequence). The CDR3 spells CASSLFSTGAGELFF. CDR3 DNA sequence: TGTGCCAGCAGTTTATTTAGCACAGGGGCCGGGGAGCTGTTTTTT.

V is TRBV2 and J is TRBJ2-5, with D perhaps matching TRBD1 or TRBD2 (5 bases each). The germline V gene encodes CDR1 SNHLY and CDR2 FYNNEI. Trimming took off 1 base at V and 5 bases at J, with 14 bases between the two ends. The CDR3 consists of 15 residues. DNA of the CDR3: TGTGCCAGCAGTGAAGGGGGCTCGCCGGGGGAGACCCAGTACTTC. It yields the protein CASSEGGSPGETQYF.

The chain uses TRBV20-1 and TRBJ2-7; TRBD2 matches 7 bases. The CDR3 consists of 12 residues. The J segment lost 6 bases and the V segment lost 2 bases, leaving 4 bases of the junction unmatched. The germline gives CDR1 DFQATT, CDR2 SNEGSKA (reference sequence). CDR3 in amino acids: CSARPSGGEQYF. The DNA for the CDR3 is TGCAGTGCTAGACCCTCGGGGGGCGAGCAGTACTTC.

The chain combines TRBV4-3 with TRBJ1-2, with D possibly matching TRBD1 (5 bases). The CDR3 runs to 19 residues. Trimming cost V 0 bases and J 2 bases, with 22 bases left between them. Looked up from germline, CDR1 is LGHNA and CDR2 is YSLEER. CDR3 DNA: TGCGCCAGCAGCCAAGATCCGGCACCAGGGAGCGCCAGAAACTATGGCTACACCTTC. This translates into CASSQDPAPGSARNYGYTF.